This T cell receptor (beta chain) was captured in a study of CD8+CD57+ T cells in acquired aplastic anemia. This clonotype was detected a few times. Genomic DNA served as template for TCR beta VDJ and CDR3 profiling. One entry per CDR3 protein results from TCRdb running MiXCR on the reads. The sample includes 250,000 to 350,000 distinct CDR3 sequences, about 56% of them seen just once. Germline V gene data show CDR1 as LNHDA and CDR2 as SQIVND (reference sequence). CDR3 length: 17 residues. The germline V and J ends were trimmed by 3 bases and 10 bases, with 22 bases remaining between them. V and J are TRBV19 and TRBJ1-6, with D possibly matching TRBD1 (6 bases). The TCR originated in a human donor with severe aplastic anemia or a healthy control (not recorded which). Source material: sorted CD4+, CD8+, or CD8+CD57+ T cells (not recorded which) from PBMCs. CDR3 DNA: TGTGCCAGTAGTATTCTGGGGACAAGAAGGATTGGCTCACCCCTCCACTTT. This translates into CASSILGTRRIGSPLHF.